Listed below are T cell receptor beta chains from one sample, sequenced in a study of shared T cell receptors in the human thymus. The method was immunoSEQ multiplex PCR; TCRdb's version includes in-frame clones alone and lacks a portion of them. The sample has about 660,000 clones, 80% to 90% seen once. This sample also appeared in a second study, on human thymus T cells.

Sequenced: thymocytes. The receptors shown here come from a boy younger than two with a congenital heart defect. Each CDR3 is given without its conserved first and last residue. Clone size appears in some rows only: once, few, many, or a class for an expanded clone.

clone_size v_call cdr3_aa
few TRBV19 ASSIGTGGSGANVLT
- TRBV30 AWNPHPPTREGADTQY
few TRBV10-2 ASSSNRGGEKLF
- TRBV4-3 ASSPLSRQRTESTDTQY
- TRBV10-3 AIRGTGGFNEQF
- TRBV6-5 ASSYTGGYEQY
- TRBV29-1 TSIRLAGLKTQY
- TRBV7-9 ASSLAGPSPSTEAF
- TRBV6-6 ASSYPSGEGKETQY
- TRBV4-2 ASSQDPREEETQY
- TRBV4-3 ASSPKLPGGVNTEAF
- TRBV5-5 ASSLGRAYSGNTIY
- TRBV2 ASTNLGDRATQPQH
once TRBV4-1 ASSPFWTGDLRYYEQY
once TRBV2 ASYRGGEQY
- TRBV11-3 ASSSGGATHGSTYNEQF
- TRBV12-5 ASGLGGQGLNTEAF
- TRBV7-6 ASSSPLGQLLFYEQY
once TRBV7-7 ASSLGVDNEQF
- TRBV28 ASSLSQVLPSGANVLT
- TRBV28 ASSFFLAVGQGGFDTEAF
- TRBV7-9 ASSLGTGYGYT
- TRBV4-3 ASSPSDRAALRVEQF
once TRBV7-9 ASSLARDRGPGELF
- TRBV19 ASSADRVRPTGELF
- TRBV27 ASYPGGGPNEKLF
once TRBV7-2 ASSLVRDRGDYYEQY
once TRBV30 AVLLASTDTQY
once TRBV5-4 ASSPKDILNTEAF
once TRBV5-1 ASSHGAVTWGHPSYEQY
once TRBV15 ATSRDLERVGGELF
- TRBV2 ASSETAAVYNEQF
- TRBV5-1 ASSDSRTEAF
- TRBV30 AWSGGEQF
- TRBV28 ASSFPTGGYEQY
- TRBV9 ASSSYPGWSGTDTQY
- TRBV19 ASSPNLSGRYNEQF
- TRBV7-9 ASSLGAGNTGELF
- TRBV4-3 ASSLTTVSNTGELF
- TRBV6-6 ASRDSGRINEQY
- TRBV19 ARTGQPQH
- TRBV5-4 ASSQSGSAGELF
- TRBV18 ASSPPRRGSYGYT
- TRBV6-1 ASRGEGFYYGYT
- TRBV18 ASSPPFRNQPQH
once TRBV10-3 AISEGSEAF
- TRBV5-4 ASSPQKRVGSGELF
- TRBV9 ASSPRGQGIRTDTQY
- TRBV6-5 ASSRDRVEEQY
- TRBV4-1 ASSQDLRVRHAPLVYGYT
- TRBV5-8 ASSRFGSGNSPLH
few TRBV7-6 ASSSGLAGTDTQY
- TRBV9 ASTQGTSGQETQY
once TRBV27 ASSSAFNQPQH
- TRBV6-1 ASSERTYKGWTDSYEQY
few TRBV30 AWSPDRGNYGYT
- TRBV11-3 ASSYYQGAESGELF
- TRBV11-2 ASSFTKGLAGVEQF
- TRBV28 ASSFRPERGRGTDTQY
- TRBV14 ASSQDRGGEELF